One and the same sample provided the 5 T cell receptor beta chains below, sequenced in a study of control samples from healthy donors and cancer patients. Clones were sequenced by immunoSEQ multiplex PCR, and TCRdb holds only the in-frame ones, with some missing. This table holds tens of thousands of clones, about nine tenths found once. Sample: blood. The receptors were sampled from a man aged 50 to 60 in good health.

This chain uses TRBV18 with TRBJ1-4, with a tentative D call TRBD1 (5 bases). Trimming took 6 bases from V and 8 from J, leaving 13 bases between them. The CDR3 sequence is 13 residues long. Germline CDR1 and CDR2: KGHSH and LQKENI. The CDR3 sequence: CASSGDPKEKLFF. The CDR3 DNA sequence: TGTGCCAGCTCGGGGGACCCGAAAGAAAAACTGTTTTTT.

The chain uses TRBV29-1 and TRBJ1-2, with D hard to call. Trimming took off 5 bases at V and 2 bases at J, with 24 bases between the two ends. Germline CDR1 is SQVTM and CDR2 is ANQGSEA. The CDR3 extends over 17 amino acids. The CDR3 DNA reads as TGCAGCGTTTTCCCCTCCGTAAACTCGGCCAGCAACTATGGCTACACCTTC. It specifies CSVFPSVNSASNYGYTF.

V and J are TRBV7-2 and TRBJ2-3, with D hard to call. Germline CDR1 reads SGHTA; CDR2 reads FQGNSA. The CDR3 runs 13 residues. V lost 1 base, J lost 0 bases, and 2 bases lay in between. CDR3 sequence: CASSLESTDTQYF. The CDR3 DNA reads TGTGCCAGCAGCTTAGAGAGCACAGATACGCAGTATTTT.

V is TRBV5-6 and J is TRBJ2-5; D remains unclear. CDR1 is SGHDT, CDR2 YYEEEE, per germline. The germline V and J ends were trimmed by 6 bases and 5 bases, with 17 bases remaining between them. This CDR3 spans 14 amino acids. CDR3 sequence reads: CASTVLSETETQYF. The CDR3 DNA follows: TGTGCCAGCACAGTATTGAGTGAAACGGAGACCCAGTACTTC.

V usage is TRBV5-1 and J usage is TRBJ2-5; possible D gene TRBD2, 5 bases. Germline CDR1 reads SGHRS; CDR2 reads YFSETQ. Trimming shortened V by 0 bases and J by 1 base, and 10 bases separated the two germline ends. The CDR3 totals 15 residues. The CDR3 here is CASSLGKGVQETQYF. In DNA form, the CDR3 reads TGCGCCAGCAGCTTGGGGAAGGGAGTCCAAGAGACCCAGTACTTC.